The present T cell receptor (beta chain) was sequenced within a study of T cell clonotyping in hematopoietic cell transplantation. This clone occurred a few times. Method: immunoSEQ multiplex PCR; TCRdb's copy keeps in-frame clones and lacks some. The data contain about 9,400 clones, about three quarters of them singletons. Germline assignment: CDR1 LGHNA and CDR2 YNFKEQ. The CDR3 has 16 amino acids. The trim removed 3 bases at V and 0 bases at J, leaving 4 bases unmatched. The clonotype comes from a male patient aged 35-50 years who had an allogeneic stem cell transplant from a related donor, so the T cells may come from the graft donor. Some clones in this sample may be carry-over from other donors' samples. The chain joins TRBV4-2 to TRBJ2-3; 9 bases agree with TRBD2. This sample comprised PBMCs, obtained 180 days after allogeneic stem cell transplant. Here the CDR3 DNA reads TGTGCCAGCAGCCAGAGCGGGGGGCGGAGCACAGATACGCAGTATTTT. Translated: CASSQSGGRSTDTQYF.